Listed below are T cell receptor beta chains from one sample, sequenced in a study of blood T cell repertoires in COVID-19. Using immunoSEQ multiplex PCR, the repertoire was profiled, and TCRdb retains in-frame clones only, with some absent. The data show 250,000 to 350,000 clones, over 75% seen once. Material for sequencing was peripheral blood. The receptor source for this set is a man aged 18 to 29 with active or convalescent COVID-19. Both conserved end residues are part of each CDR3. A D gene is named only where the DNA matches it firmly. Size tells how often a clone was seen (once, few, many) or the class of an expanded clone, and some rows leave it out.

D	V	J	size	CDR3	DNA
NA	TRBV6-5	TRBJ2-3	NA	CASRGSQGGSQYF	TGTGCCAGCAGGGGGTCACAGGGTGGTTCGCAGTATTTT
TRBD2	TRBV5-6	TRBJ2-7	NA	CASRARTSGSYEQYF	TGTGCCAGCAGGGCAAGGACTAGCGGCTCCTACGAGCAGTACTTC
NA	TRBV6-6	TRBJ1-5	NA	CASSYEDQPQHF	TGTGCCAGCAGTTATGAGGATCAGCCCCAGCATTTT
NA	TRBV4-1	TRBJ2-7	NA	CASSQDGLGITYEQYF	TGCGCCAGCAGCCAAGATGGATTGGGCATTACCTACGAGCAGTACTTC
NA	TRBV6-6	TRBJ2-2	NA	CASSYSSDTGELFF	TGTGCCAGCAGTTACTCGTCGGACACCGGGGAGCTGTTTTTT
TRBD1	TRBV13	TRBJ1-1	NA	CASSIGTGLTEAFF	TGTGCCAGCAGTATCGGGACAGGGCTAACTGAAGCTTTCTTT
TRBD1	TRBV9	TRBJ2-1	once	CASSSTTGYNEQFF	TGTGCCAGCAGCTCCACGACAGGGTACAATGAGCAGTTCTTC
NA	TRBV5-3	TRBJ1-1	NA	CAIPSFRQGVAAFF	TGTGCCATCCCAAGCTTTAGACAAGGCGTGGCAGCTTTCTTT
NA	TRBV12-3/TRBV12-4	TRBJ1-1	NA	CASSFQGPEAFF	TGTGCCAGCAGCTTCCAGGGTCCTGAAGCTTTCTTT
NA	TRBV5-1	TRBJ1-1	NA	CASSLAGDSMNTEAFF	TGCGCCAGCAGCTTGGCGGGAGACAGCATGAACACTGAAGCTTTCTTT
NA	TRBV7-8	TRBJ2-1	NA	CASSPLPEQFF	TGTGCCAGCAGCCCCCTCCCTGAGCAGTTCTTC
TRBD1	TRBV10-2	TRBJ2-3	NA	CASSAIRDRSTDTQYF	TGCGCCAGCAGTGCCATCCGGGACAGAAGCACAGATACGCAGTATTTT
NA	TRBV7-2	TRBJ2-1	once	CASSHPRGRGPYNEQFF	TGTGCCAGCAGCCACCCCCGAGGCAGGGGTCCTTACAATGAGCAGTTCTTC
TRBD2	TRBV9	TRBJ2-7	NA	CASTPPGGDAYEQYF	TGTGCCAGCACCCCGCCGGGGGGGGACGCCTACGAGCAGTACTTC
NA	TRBV5-5	TRBJ1-1	NA	CASSLVEDGSEAFF	TGTGCCAGCAGCTTGGTCGAGGATGGGTCTGAAGCTTTCTTT
TRBD1	TRBV7-9	TRBJ2-7	NA	CASSSPGGYEQYF	TGTGCCAGCAGCTCCCCAGGGGGCTACGAGCAGTACTTC
NA	TRBV27	TRBJ1-6	NA	CASSLKGGANSPLHF	TGTGCCAGCAGTTTAAAGGGTGGGGCAAATTCACCCCTCCACTTT
TRBD2	TRBV6-4	TRBJ2-1	few	CASSDSGTSGGDEQFF	TGTGCCAGCAGTGACTCGGGGACTAGCGGGGGCGATGAGCAGTTCTTC
TRBD1	TRBV11-3	TRBJ1-6	NA	CASSSGGPSSYNSPLHF	TGTGCCAGCAGCTCAGGGGGACCCAGCTCCTATAATTCACCCCTCCACTTT
NA	TRBV15	TRBJ1-3	NA	CATSRRGLSGNTIYF	TGTGCCACCAGCCGAAGAGGCCTCTCTGGAAACACCATATATTTT
NA	TRBV5-6	TRBJ1-1	NA	CASSFGTSNTEAFF	TGTGCCAGCAGCTTTGGGACATCGAACACTGAAGCTTTCTTT
NA	TRBV11-2	TRBJ2-7	NA	CASSSYRGTFEQYF	TGTGCCAGCAGCTCGTACCGGGGGACTTTCGAGCAGTACTTC
NA	TRBV5-5	TRBJ1-6	NA	CASSIVSDSPLHF	TGTGCCAGCAGCATAGTATCGGATTCACCCCTCCACTTT
NA	TRBV2	TRBJ2-1	NA	CASSLNEPRQFF	TGTGCCAGCAGCCTAAACGAGCCCCGGCAGTTCTTC
NA	TRBV9	TRBJ2-7	once	CASSGRSSYEQYF	TGTGCCAGCAGCGGTAGAAGCTCCTACGAGCAGTACTTC
NA	TRBV5-1	TRBJ2-2	NA	CASSPLFNTGELFF	TGCGCCAGCAGCCCCCTCTTCAACACCGGGGAGCTGTTTTTT
TRBD1	TRBV5-1	TRBJ1-2	few	CASSLRDRGYGYTF	TGCGCCAGCAGCTTGAGGGACAGGGGCTATGGCTACACCTTC
NA	TRBV10-3	TRBJ2-2	NA	CAISETGPTGELFF	TGTGCCATCAGTGAAACTGGGCCCACCGGGGAGCTGTTTTTT
NA	TRBV5-1	TRBJ1-1	NA	CASSLFTDTEAFF	TGCGCCAGCAGCTTGTTTACAGACACTGAAGCTTTCTTT
NA	TRBV5-1	TRBJ2-3	NA	CASRSGSDTQYF	TGCGCCAGCAGATCGGGTTCGGATACGCAGTATTTT
TRBD2	TRBV27	TRBJ2-7	NA	CASRPGGQAEQYF	TGTGCCAGCAGGCCGGGGGGGCAGGCCGAGCAGTACTTC
NA	TRBV7-9	TRBJ1-1	NA	CASSLESGGAAFF	TGTGCCAGCAGCTTAGAAAGCGGCGGAGCAGCTTTCTTT
TRBD2	TRBV2	TRBJ2-1	NA	CASMWGSGGAGEQFF	TGTGCCAGCATGTGGGGTAGCGGGGGGGCCGGTGAGCAGTTCTTC